Many counts were recorded for the clone carrying this T cell receptor (beta chain). What it binds is unknown. Individual cDNA molecules received unique molecular identifiers. TCRdb reprocessed the 5' RACE reads via MiXCR and lists one record per CDR3 protein. The table shows about 64,000 distinct CDR3 sequences, with 7% to 10% occurring only once. Germline values: CDR1 SGHTA, CDR2 FQGTGA. Unmatched junction bases numbered 9, after V lost 1 base and J lost 4 bases. The CDR3 loop spans 18 amino acids. The data belong to a study of early T cells in non-severe SARS-CoV-2 infection. Across the study: RNA in bulk from unsorted whole blood was sequenced, and chains were unpaired.

Study-level findings and limits: In VDJdb matching, anti-spike CD8 responses were favored while private and CD4 specificities went missing.

The receptor comes from an adult who was a healthcare worker with PCR-confirmed SARS-CoV-2 infection or an uninfected control (not recorded which). The chain joins TRBV7-3 to TRBJ2-6, with 8 bases lining up with TRBD1. The source material was whole blood, sampled at baseline. CDR3 region: CASSLIARTGPGANVLTF. The CDR3 nucleotides are TGTGCCAGCAGCTTAATCGCTCGGACAGGGCCCGGGGCCAACGTCCTGACTTTC.